These 28 T cell receptor beta chains were all obtained from the same sample, sequenced in a study of CD8 T cells in ankylosing spondylitis. Study results and limitations: Apparently characteristic of ankylosing spondylitis blood was a TCR beta motif (under ten highly homologous variants).

TCRdb redid the calling of the 5' RACE reads with MiXCR, one entry per CDR3 protein. The sample lists about 540,000 distinct CDR3 sequences; roughly an eighth were seen once. These TCRs' antigens remain unknown. Sequencing input: blood, either unsorted or a sorted T cell fraction (not recorded which). These receptors all stem from a male donor with ankylosing spondylitis.

This clonotype was seen only a few times. This chain connects TRBV20-1 to TRBJ2-2; possible D gene TRBD2, 7 bases. Germline V gene lookup returns CDR1 DFQATT and CDR2 SNEGSKA (reference sequence). CDR3 length: 15 residues. Trimming shortened V by 6 bases and J by 7 bases, and 21 bases separated the two germline ends. The CDR3 DNA reads as TGCAGTGCCCCGAAGGGGGAGGGCCAGAGCGGGGAGCTGTTTTTT. Its protein is CSAPKGEGQSGELFF.

In its sample, this clonotype was seen a few times. The chain joins TRBV10-3 to TRBJ2-7, with D perhaps given as TRBD1 or TRBD2 (5 bases each). CDR1 is ENHRY, CDR2 SYGVKD, per germline. V shed 0 bases and J shed 3 bases, with 9 bases lying between them. This CDR3 contains 14 residues. This chain's CDR3 is CAISESWGNYEQYF. The CDR3 DNA follows: TGTGCCATCAGTGAGTCCTGGGGGAACTACGAGCAGTACTTC.

V gene TRBV20-1 combines with J gene TRBJ2-1; D is undetermined. V lost 5 bases to trimming and J lost 4 bases, with 15 bases between them. This CDR3 has 14 residues. Germline V gives CDR1 DFQATT, CDR2 SNEGSKA (reference sequence). CDR3 DNA: TGCAGTGCTGAGACCCCCGGGCTTTACAATGAGCAGTTCTTC. Translated, it gives CSAETPGLYNEQFF.

This clonotype was seen a few times. The limits of the CDR3 on the DNA are not certain, so only TCRdb's listed CDR3 is given. The chain employs TRBV3-1 and TRBJ2-1; TRBD1, the D gene given by the table, was not confirmed from the DNA. Including both end residues, the CDR3 is 13 amino acids long. The germline V gene has CDR1 LGHDT and CDR2 YNNKEL (reference sequence). This chain's CDR3 is CASSQDHFGQGTF.

There are a few counts of this clonotype. The chain joins TRBV2 to TRBJ2-5; no clear D. V lost 4 bases to trimming and J lost 5 bases, with 11 bases between them. Germline V CDR1 and CDR2: SNHLY, FYNNEI. This CDR3 is 13 amino acids long. CDR3 sequence: CASSGGMGETQYF. CDR3 DNA: TGTGCCAGCAGTGGAGGAATGGGGGAGACCCAGTACTTC.

The chain recombines TRBV11-1 with TRBJ2-1; 13 bases fit TRBD2. Germline V lookup: CDR1 SGHAT, CDR2 FQDESV (reference sequence). This CDR3 is 18 amino acids long. V dropped 5 bases and J dropped 7; count of bases not matched to a gene: 14. The CDR3 DNA follows: TGTGCCAGCAGCGCATACCCGTTACTAGCGGGAGGGAGGAATGAGCAGTTCTTC. It yields the protein CASSAYPLLAGGRNEQFF.

There are a few counts of this clonotype. The rearrangement links TRBV28 to TRBJ2-1; D possibly uses TRBD1 or TRBD2 (5 bases each). Germline V lookup: CDR1 MDHEN, CDR2 SYDVKM. Trimming took off 3 bases at V and 5 bases at J, with 14 bases between the two ends. The CDR3 extends over 15 amino acids. This CDR3 reads CASSFPGRTDNEQFF. CDR3 nucleotide sequence: TGTGCCAGCAGTTTCCCGGGACGGACTGACAATGAGCAGTTCTTC.

In its sample, this clonotype was seen a few times. The chain uses TRBV6-1 and TRBJ1-5, with 8 bases fitting TRBD1. This CDR3 region has 14 residues. The trim removed 5 bases at V and 6 bases at J, leaving 6 bases unmatched. Per germline, CDR1 MNHNS and CDR2 SASEGT. CDR3 loop: CASSPGGLGQPQHF. CDR3 DNA sequence: TGTGCCAGCAGTCCAGGGGGCTTGGGTCAGCCCCAGCATTTT.

The chain links TRBV6-1 to TRBJ2-7; D is unresolved. The CDR3 runs 16 residues. V was trimmed by 1 base and J by 0 bases, leaving 13 bases between them. Germline assignment: CDR1 MNHNS and CDR2 SASEGT. CDR3 DNA: TGTGCCAGCAGTGAAGGAGGCAGTTCCTACTCCTACGAGCAGTACTTC. Protein sequence: CASSEGGSSYSYEQYF.

This clonotype was detected a few times. J is TRBJ2-1 and V is TRBV2, with D perhaps matching TRBD1 (6 bases). The V end lost 10 bases, the J end lost 1 base, and 14 bases lay between the germline ends. Germline V gene sequence: CDR1 SNHLY, CDR2 FYNNEI. The CDR3 contains 14 residues. The chain's CDR3 is CATARTESYNEQFF. The CDR3 bases are TGTGCCACCGCCCGGACAGAATCCTACAATGAGCAGTTCTTC.

The V and J genes are TRBV5-4 and TRBJ2-1; 7 positions agree with TRBD1. CDR1 SGHNT and CDR2 YYREEE come from the germline V gene (reference sequence). The CDR3 extends over 12 amino acids. The V and J ends lost 4 bases and 9 bases, in that order; junction bases with no gene match: 4. The chain's CDR3 is CASSTGALEQFF. The CDR3 coding sequence is TGTGCCAGCAGCACAGGGGCTCTTGAGCAGTTCTTC.

This clonotype occurred many times. This chain connects TRBV7-9 to TRBJ1-5, with 7 bases that match TRBD1. Trimming at V came to 1 base and at J to 7 bases, leaving 7 bases not matched to a gene. CDR3 length: 15 amino acids. Per the germline V gene, CDR1 is SEHNR and CDR2 is FQNEAQ (reference sequence). CDR3 in amino acids: CASSLEGGAGQPQHF. DNA of the CDR3: TGTGCCAGCAGCTTAGAAGGGGGCGCAGGCCAGCCCCAGCATTTT.

This clonotype appeared many times. This chain connects TRBV5-6 to TRBJ1-5, with D possibly matching TRBD1 (6 bases). The CDR3 sequence is 15 residues long. V was clipped by 1 base and J by 4 bases, with 12 bases between them. The V gene's germline CDR1 is SGHDT and CDR2 YYEEEE. CDR3 in DNA: TGTGCCAGCAGCTTGTGGGGGGCAGGTAATCAGCCCCAGCATTTT. Amino acids: CASSLWGAGNQPQHF.

CDR3 sequence: CASSTNTDRGRSYEQYF. CDR3 in DNA: TGCGCCAGCAGTACGAATACTGACAGGGGAAGGTCCTACGAGCAGTACTTC. The chain links TRBV10-2 to TRBJ2-7, with 8 bases matching TRBD1. Germline CDR1 is WSHSY and CDR2 is SAAADI. Trimming took 5 bases from V and 1 from J; bases not matched to a gene: 13. The CDR3 length is 17 residues.

The chain uses TRBV24-1 and TRBJ1-2; 9 bases map to TRBD1. CDR3 length: 13 residues. V lost 4 bases and J lost 7; bases outside the gene matches: 3. Looked up from germline, CDR1 is KGHDR and CDR2 is SFDVKD. CDR3 sequence: CATSDQGQGGYTF. As DNA, the CDR3 is TGTGCCACCAGTGACCAGGGACAGGGTGGCTACACCTTC.

J is TRBJ2-4 and V is TRBV6-1; D is possibly TRBD1 or TRBD2 (6 bases each). Germline V CDR1 and CDR2: MNHNS, SASEGT. CDR3 length: 16 residues. With 1 base removed from V and 15 bases from J, the gap between germline ends came to 25 bases. The CDR3 nucleotides are TGTGCCAGCAGTGAAGGAATGAGGCAGGCGGGTTGGGGGGCGTACTTC. Translation gives CASSEGMRQAGWGAYF.

This clonotype has a count of ten or more. This chain joins TRBV3-1 and TRBJ2-1; D is uncertain. The CDR3 covers 13 residues. Germline V gene lookup returns CDR1 LGHDT and CDR2 YNNKEL (reference sequence). Trimming took off 8 bases at V and 2 bases at J, with 10 bases between the two ends. The CDR3 DNA reads TGTGCCAGCGCCCCAGACGCCTACAATGAGCAGTTCTTC. Its translation: CASAPDAYNEQFF.

This clonotype has only a few counts. The V and J genes are TRBV4-2 and TRBJ2-1; the D is unclear. Trimming removed 0 bases from V and 7 bases from J, with 7 bases in between. The CDR3 is 13 residues long. CDR1 LGHNA and CDR2 YNFKEQ come from the germline V gene. CDR3 in DNA: TGTGCCAGCAGCCAAGAACCACGTAATGAGCAGTTCTTC. The encoded protein is CASSQEPRNEQFF.

The chain is built from TRBV4-2 and TRBJ2-5; 7 nucleotides line up with TRBD2. Trimming cost V 0 bases and J 3 bases; bases outside gene matches: 10. Germline V gene data show CDR1 as LGHNA and CDR2 as YNFKEQ. The CDR3 extends over 17 amino acids. The chain's CDR3 is CASSQETGTRGEETQYF. The CDR3 DNA sequence: TGTGCCAGCAGCCAAGAAACCGGGACCCGGGGGGAAGAGACCCAGTACTTC.

The chain couples TRBV3-1 to TRBJ2-5; 11 nucleotides match TRBD1. The junction had 6 bases not matched to a gene; V was cut back by 4 bases and J by 5 bases. This CDR3 region has 15 residues. From germline, CDR1 is LGHDT and CDR2 YNNKEL (reference sequence). The CDR3 DNA sequence: TGTGCCAGCAGCCCGGGGACAGGGGGATTTGAGACCCAGTACTTC. It yields the protein CASSPGTGGFETQYF.

The chain combines TRBV7-2 with TRBJ1-1, with 9 bases that match TRBD1. Unmatched junction bases numbered 9, after V lost 8 bases and J lost 2 bases. Germline CDR1 is SGHTA and CDR2 is FQGNSA. This CDR3 is 15 amino acids long. CDR3: CASGAGQGRNTEAFF. The CDR3 nucleotides are TGTGCCAGCGGGGCGGGACAGGGTCGTAACACTGAAGCTTTCTTT.

The chain links TRBV5-6 to TRBJ2-5; 9 bases match TRBD2. Germline loops: CDR1 SGHDT, CDR2 YYEEEE. Trimming took 1 base from V and 5 from J; bases not matched to a gene: 6. This CDR3 region has 15 residues. The CDR3 sequence: CASSLISGSRETQYF. For the CDR3, the DNA is TGTGCCAGCAGCTTGATTAGCGGGAGCCGGGAGACCCAGTACTTC.

The V call is TRBV4-2, the J call TRBJ1-2, with unresolved D. The ends were cut back, 3 bases at V and 2 bases at J, with 19 bases in the middle. The CDR3 is 17 residues long. Germline CDR1 is LGHNA and CDR2 is YNFKEQ. CDR3 DNA sequence: TGTGCCAGCAGCCAGACCTCAGGCGCCTTAAAGAACTATGGCTACACCTTC. It codes for CASSQTSGALKNYGYTF.

This clonotype was observed a few times. The J gene is TRBJ2-2, the V gene TRBV2; D is perhaps TRBD2 (5 bases). Germline V gene lookup returns CDR1 SNHLY and CDR2 FYNNEI. V was trimmed by 6 bases and J by 7 bases, leaving 12 bases between them. The CDR3 sequence is 13 residues long. In DNA, the CDR3 is TGTGCCAGCAGGCTACGGGGAAACGGGGAGCTGTTTTTT. Encoded protein: CASRLRGNGELFF.

The chain employs TRBV5-1 and TRBJ1-3; TRBD1 might be the D (5 bases). The CDR3 spans 17 residues. In germline, CDR1 is SGHRS, CDR2 YFSETQ. Trimming took 4 bases from V and 0 from J, leaving 17 bases between them. In nucleotides, the CDR3 is TGCGCCAGCAGCCCCGGGACGGATTTCTACTCTGGAAACACCATATATTTT. Encoded protein: CASSPGTDFYSGNTIYF.

V is TRBV12-3 or TRBV12-4 and J is TRBJ2-1, with TRBD2 matching over 9 bases. V shed 6 bases, J shed 6 bases, and the junction held 6 bases outside the gene matches. CDR3 length: 14 residues. The CDR3 region is CASSEREAGNEQFF. CDR3 DNA: TGTGCCAGCAGCGAGCGGGAGGCAGGCAATGAGCAGTTCTTC.

In this sample, this clonotype turned up a few times. The rearrangement links TRBV20-1 to TRBJ2-2, with D perhaps matching TRBD2 (7 bases). Germline CDR1 and CDR2: DFQATT and SNEGSKA (reference sequence). The CDR3 consists of 14 residues. V lost 2 bases and J lost 3, with 10 bases in between. This CDR3 is CSARRGGDTGELFF. The CDR3 coding sequence is TGCAGTGCTAGAAGGGGGGGGGACACCGGGGAGCTGTTTTTT.

This clonotype was detected a few times. The genes are TRBV4-1 and TRBJ2-3, with D possibly being TRBD2 (6 bases). This CDR3 has 13 amino acids. The germline V gene has CDR1 MGHRA and CDR2 YSYEKL. Trimming took 4 bases from V and 2 from J, leaving 7 bases between them. The CDR3 DNA sequence: TGCGCCAGCAGCCCTAGCGACACAGATACGCAGTATTTT. Protein product: CASSPSDTDTQYF.